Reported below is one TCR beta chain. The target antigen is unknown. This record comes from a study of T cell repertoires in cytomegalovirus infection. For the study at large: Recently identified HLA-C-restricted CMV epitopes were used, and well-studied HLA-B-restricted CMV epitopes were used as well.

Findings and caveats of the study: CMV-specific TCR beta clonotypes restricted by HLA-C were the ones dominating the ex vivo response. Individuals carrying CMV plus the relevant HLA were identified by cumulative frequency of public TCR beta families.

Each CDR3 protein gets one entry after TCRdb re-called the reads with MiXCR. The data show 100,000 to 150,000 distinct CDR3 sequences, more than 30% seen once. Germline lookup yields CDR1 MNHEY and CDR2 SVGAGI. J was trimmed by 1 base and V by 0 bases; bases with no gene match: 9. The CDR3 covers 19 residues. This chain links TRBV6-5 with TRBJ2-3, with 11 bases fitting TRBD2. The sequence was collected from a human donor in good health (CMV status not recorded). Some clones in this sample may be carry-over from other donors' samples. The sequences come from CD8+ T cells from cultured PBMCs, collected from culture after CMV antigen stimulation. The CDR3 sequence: CASSYSIAGGPFGTDTQYF. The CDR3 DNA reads TGTGCCAGCAGTTACTCGATAGCGGGGGGGCCTTTTGGCACAGATACGCAGTATTTT.